This T cell receptor beta chain was identified during a study of CD8 T cells in ankylosing spondylitis. TCRdb independently ran MiXCR on the 5' RACE reads; one entry per CDR3 protein. The sample carries about 320,000 distinct CDR3 sequences, 11% recorded once. This clonotype turned up a few times. Trimming took off 1 base at V and 0 bases at J, with 7 bases between the two ends. Per the germline V gene, CDR1 is SEHNR and CDR2 is FQNEAQ (reference sequence). The CDR3 totals 16 residues. The genes are TRBV7-9 and TRBJ2-6; D is unclear. The sample was blood, either unsorted or a sorted T cell fraction (not recorded which). This clonotype originated in a female donor with ankylosing spondylitis or in good health (not recorded which). CDR3 DNA sequence: TGTGCCAGCAGCTTAGGGTGGGACTCTGGGGCCAACGTCCTGACTTTC. It yields the protein CASSLGWDSGANVLTF.